What follows are 20 T cell receptor beta chains derived from one specimen sequenced in a study of T-cell memory formation after mild COVID-19. TCRdb reprocessed the 5' RACE reads via MiXCR and lists one record per CDR3 protein. This repertoire shows some 450,000 distinct CDR3 sequences, more than 15% found once; its top ten account for 20% to 25%. The sample consisted of PBMCs or a T cell subset sorted from them (not recorded which). These receptor sequences come from a man younger than 35 who had mild COVID-19 (a few samples of this study predate the infection). Cell type and time point are not known.

The V call is TRBV5-1, the J call TRBJ1-2; D gene uncertain. This CDR3 spans 13 amino acids. The V end lost 0 bases, the J end lost 8 bases, and 11 bases lay between the germline ends. Germline V lookup: CDR1 SGHRS, CDR2 YFSETQ. CDR3 residues: CASSLELGNGYTF. In nucleotides, the CDR3 is TGCGCCAGCAGCTTGGAGTTGGGGAACGGCTACACCTTC.

This clonotype was picked up a small number of times. The rearrangement uses TRBV15 and TRBJ1-5; D is possibly TRBD1 (6 bases). The germline V gene encodes CDR1 LNHNV and CDR2 YYDKDF (reference sequence). The CDR3 loop spans 15 amino acids. Between the trimmed V and J ends, which lost 6 bases and 5 bases, there was a span of 17 bases. The CDR3 DNA follows: TGTGCCACCAGTGACCGGGGGCGACCGGATCAGCCCCAGCATTTT. Translated: CATSDRGRPDQPQHF.

This clonotype was found a few times. The genes are TRBV18 and TRBJ2-3; TRBD1 aligns across 8 bases. Trimming at V came to 7 bases and at J to 0 bases, leaving 6 bases not matched to a gene. CDR3 length equals 15 residues. CDR1 and CDR2 (germline): KGHSH, LQKENI. As DNA, the CDR3 is TGTGCCAGCTTCCAGGGGGCGATGAGCACAGATACGCAGTATTTT. Its protein is CASFQGAMSTDTQYF.

This clonotype has only a few counts. J is TRBJ2-5 and V is TRBV7-2; tentatively, D is TRBD1 or TRBD2 (5 bases each). V lost 2 bases, J lost 3 bases, and 13 bases lay in between. The CDR3 length is 15 residues. The V gene's germline CDR1 is SGHTA and CDR2 FQGNSA. CDR3 nucleotides: TGTGCCAGCAGCTTATCAGTTTGGGGGAAAGAGACCCAGTACTTC. Its protein is CASSLSVWGKETQYF.

A few counts support this clonotype. This chain uses TRBV7-2 with TRBJ2-5; D not certain. V lost 5 bases to trimming and J lost 4 bases, with 11 bases between them. This CDR3 region has 13 residues. CDR1 is SGHTA and CDR2 is FQGNSA in the germline V gene. CDR3 nucleotides: TGTGCCAGCAGCAACCTGGACGGAGAGACCCAGTACTTC. Its translation: CASSNLDGETQYF.

V is TRBV5-4 and J is TRBJ1-1; 7 nucleotides match TRBD1. Per germline, CDR1 SGHNT and CDR2 YYREEE (reference sequence). The CDR3 totals 14 residues. The V gene end was trimmed by 3 bases and the J gene end by 3 bases; junction bases not matched to a gene: 5. CDR3 nucleotides: TGTGCCAGCAGCTCGACAGGGCTCGACACTGAAGCTTTCTTT. It codes for CASSSTGLDTEAFF.

The chain employs TRBV5-1 and TRBJ2-5, with unresolved D. Trimming removed 3 bases at V and 5 bases at J, with 11 bases between. The CDR3 covers 13 residues. In germline, CDR1 is SGHRS, CDR2 YFSETQ. The CDR3: CASSSMAHETQYF. For the CDR3, the DNA is TGCGCCAGCAGCTCCATGGCCCATGAGACCCAGTACTTC.

CDR3 bases: TGTGCCATCAGGAGGACTAGCGGGGAAGAGACCCAGTACTTC. Its protein is CAIRRTSGEETQYF. The V and J genes are TRBV10-3 and TRBJ2-5; 12 bases map to TRBD2. The CDR3 has 14 residues. Trimming at V came to 6 bases and at J to 3 bases, leaving 2 bases not matched to a gene. Per germline, CDR1 ENHRY and CDR2 SYGVKD.

The chain couples TRBV5-6 to TRBJ2-3; D gene ambiguous. Trimming stripped 2 bases from V and 2 bases from J, with 9 bases between. This CDR3 has 14 residues. Germline CDR1 SGHDT, CDR2 YYEEEE. This chain's CDR3 is CASSFQRNTDTQYF. CDR3 bases: TGTGCCAGCAGCTTTCAGAGGAACACAGATACGCAGTATTTT.

V and J are TRBV7-9 and TRBJ2-1; TRBD2 is a possible D gene (6 bases). This CDR3 is 16 amino acids long. Trimming cost V 1 base and J 2 bases, with 12 bases left between them. Germline loops: CDR1 SEHNR, CDR2 FQNEAQ (reference sequence). The CDR3 coding sequence is TGTGCCAGCAGCTTAGGACTAGGAGGGACCTACAATGAGCAGTTCTTC. Translation gives CASSLGLGGTYNEQFF.

V usage is TRBV7-8 and J usage is TRBJ2-5; 7 bases match TRBD1. Losses at the gene ends were 7 bases for V and 3 bases for J; bases not matched to a gene: 8. Germline-derived CDR1 and CDR2 are SGHVS and FQNEAQ. The CDR3 runs 14 residues. This CDR3 is CASKNRTGKETQYF. CDR3 in DNA: TGTGCCAGCAAAAATCGGACAGGAAAAGAGACCCAGTACTTC.

This chain joins TRBV5-1 and TRBJ1-3; 11 nucleotides agree with TRBD1. The CDR3 sequence is 16 residues long. CDR1 and CDR2 (germline): SGHRS, YFSETQ. Trimming took 2 bases from V and 2 from J; bases not matched to a gene: 3. This chain's CDR3 is CASSFSGQGAGNTIYF. Here the CDR3 DNA reads TGCGCCAGCAGCTTTTCGGGACAGGGGGCTGGAAACACCATATATTTT.

This clonotype occurred a few times. The chain employs TRBV5-1 and TRBJ2-1; no firm D call. V was clipped by 0 bases and J by 6 bases, with 7 bases between them. CDR3 length: 13 residues. Germline CDR1 and CDR2: SGHRS and YFSETQ. The CDR3 protein is CASSLATTNEQFF. The CDR3 nucleotides read TGCGCCAGCAGCTTGGCCACTACCAATGAGCAGTTCTTC.

This clonotype occurred a few times. The chain links TRBV5-1 to TRBJ2-3, with 9 nucleotides matching TRBD2. V was pared by 7 bases and J by 5 bases, with 14 bases of the junction left unmatched. Germline CDR1 and CDR2: SGHRS and YFSETQ. This CDR3 region has 16 residues. For the CDR3, the DNA is TGCGCCAGCGGCATTGTAGCGGGGGCCCCCGGAGATACGCAGTATTTT. This encodes CASGIVAGAPGDTQYF.

V gene TRBV9 combines with J gene TRBJ2-7; D is unclear. The CDR3 sequence is 14 residues long. In germline, CDR1 is SGDLS, CDR2 YYNGEE. Trimming left V 0 bases short and J 0 bases short, with 7 bases between. The CDR3 reads CASSVAWSSYEQYF. The CDR3 nucleotides read TGTGCCAGCAGCGTAGCTTGGAGCTCCTACGAGCAGTACTTC.

The J gene is TRBJ2-5, the V gene TRBV7-2; 8 bases align to TRBD2. Trimming removed 3 bases from V and 0 bases from J; junction bases left unmatched: 3. The CDR3 is made up of 15 amino acids. Germline CDR1 reads SGHTA; CDR2 reads FQGNSA. CDR3 coding DNA: TGTGCCAGCAGCTTTAGCGGGGACAACCAAGAGACCCAGTACTTC. As protein: CASSFSGDNQETQYF.

This clonotype was recorded at least ten times. The V call is TRBV12-3 or TRBV12-4, the J call TRBJ1-1; 7 bases match TRBD1. This CDR3 is built from 13 residues. The V gene end was trimmed by 6 bases and the J gene end by 10 bases; junction bases not matched to a gene: 11. The CDR3 bases are TGTGCCAGCAGGGGGACCACAGGGGTGATAGCTTTCTTT. It translates to CASRGTTGVIAFF.

V gene TRBV5-1 combines with J gene TRBJ2-3; D is unclear. The CDR3 totals 11 residues. Germline-derived CDR1 and CDR2 are SGHRS and YFSETQ. Trimming removed 6 bases from V and 3 bases from J, with 5 bases in between. The CDR3 sequence: CASIGTDTQYF. DNA of the CDR3: TGCGCCAGCATAGGGACAGATACGCAGTATTTT.

The V call is TRBV29-1, the J call TRBJ2-2; 12 bases match TRBD2. The V segment lost 5 bases and the J segment 5 bases; nucleotides outside the gene matches: 6. The CDR3 is 15 residues long. Germline V CDR1 and CDR2: SQVTM, ANQGSEA. The CDR3 reads CSVRLAGDETGELFF. The CDR3 coding sequence is TGCAGCGTTAGACTAGCGGGGGATGAGACCGGGGAGCTGTTTTTT.

The gene calls are TRBV12-3 or TRBV12-4 and TRBJ2-7; D is possibly TRBD1 (5 bases). V shed 6 bases and J shed 4 bases, with 16 bases lying between them. This CDR3 spans 14 amino acids. Here the CDR3 reads CASRPEGAMYEQYF. The CDR3, as DNA: TGTGCCAGCAGACCCGAAGGGGCAATGTACGAGCAGTACTTC.